One and the same sample provided the 3 T cell receptor beta chains below, sequenced in a study of cytomegalovirus exposure and HLA in healthy donors. Produced via immunoSEQ multiplex PCR; TCRdb's table is partial and in-frame only. This repertoire shows roughly 250,000 clones, approximately 84% found once; its top ten account for 1.2%. The sequenced material came from PBMCs. The receptors here all came from a woman aged 25-40 years in good health and CMV-seropositive.

V and J are TRBV6-1 and TRBJ1-3, with TRBD1 identical over 8 bases. Losses at the gene ends were 3 bases for V and 0 bases for J; bases not matched to a gene: 4. Germline lookup yields CDR1 MNHNS and CDR2 SASEGT. The CDR3 contains 16 residues. CDR3 DNA sequence: TGTGCCAGCAGTGAGTCAGGGGGCATCTCTGGAAACACCATATATTTT. Translating it yields CASSESGGISGNTIYF.

DNA of the CDR3: TGTGCCAGCAGAGAGGGTCCGGGCACTGAAGCTTTCTTT. As protein: CASREGPGTEAFF. The chain joins TRBV9 to TRBJ1-1; the D is unclear. CDR1 is SGDLS, CDR2 YYNGEE, per germline. The CDR3 runs to 13 residues. The germline V and J ends were trimmed by 5 bases and 4 bases, with 12 bases remaining between them.

This chain connects TRBV5-3 to TRBJ2-1; TRBD1 agrees at 8 bases. TRBV5-3 is an open reading frame whose function is uncertain. The CDR3 spans 15 residues. With 6 bases clipped from V and 8 bases from J, the junction kept 13 bases outside the gene matches. CDR3 nucleotide sequence: TGTGCCAGAATTGACCCACGGGGCAGGGGGCATGAGCAGTTCTTC. Its translation is CARIDPRGRGHEQFF.